The rows below give T cell receptor beta chains drawn from one sample of a study of lymphopenia after photon versus proton radiotherapy. Data came from immunoSEQ multiplex PCR; TCRdb stores just in-frame clones and leaves some out. The sample has 150,000 to 200,000 clones, 75% to 90% seen once. The source material was peripheral blood, sampled from a patient treated with photon-based radiotherapy. These receptors were obtained from a man between 50 and 59 years old with gastric cancer. The conserved cysteine and the conserved F or W are not part of the CDR3 here. A D gene is named only where the DNA matches it firmly. A clone size is listed for some rows: how often the clone was seen (once, few, many), or a class if it is expanded.

clone size: NA
D gene: NA
V gene: TRBV6-4
CDR3 protein: ASSPMATGANVLT

clone size: NA
D gene: NA
V gene: TRBV6-4
CDR3 protein: ASSDSGHPNSYNEQF

clone size: NA
D gene: NA
V gene: TRBV19
CDR3 protein: ASSIDQAANYGYT

clone size: once
D gene: TRBD1
V gene: TRBV4-2
CDR3 protein: ASSRDREGADTQY

clone size: NA
D gene: NA
V gene: TRBV7-3
CDR3 protein: ASSPITTGELF

clone size: NA
D gene: TRBD2
V gene: TRBV2
CDR3 protein: ASRGLAYEQY

clone size: NA
D gene: NA
V gene: TRBV19
CDR3 protein: ASSISGTTGELF

clone size: NA
D gene: TRBD1
V gene: TRBV6-6
CDR3 protein: ASSYTGEGEQPQH

clone size: NA
D gene: TRBD1
V gene: TRBV18
CDR3 protein: ASSHNRGTNTGELF

clone size: NA
D gene: NA
V gene: TRBV9
CDR3 protein: ASSPRGGPTEAF

clone size: NA
D gene: TRBD2
V gene: TRBV27
CDR3 protein: ASSPLSGAYEQY

clone size: NA
D gene: NA
V gene: TRBV7-8
CDR3 protein: ASSLVPGSGYT

clone size: once
D gene: TRBD2
V gene: TRBV9
CDR3 protein: ASSSSSGRTETQY

clone size: NA
D gene: NA
V gene: TRBV30
CDR3 protein: AWEHKGATNEKLF

clone size: few
D gene: NA
V gene: TRBV28
CDR3 protein: ATGTLNQPQH

clone size: NA
D gene: NA
V gene: TRBV7-9
CDR3 protein: ASSQEQELQVYGYT

clone size: NA
D gene: NA
V gene: TRBV5-6
CDR3 protein: ASSRFGGASEAF

clone size: NA
D gene: NA
V gene: TRBV5-1
CDR3 protein: ASSLEAVHSYEQY

clone size: NA
D gene: NA
V gene: TRBV6-6
CDR3 protein: ASSFNRQPNEQY

clone size: NA
D gene: NA
V gene: TRBV5-1
CDR3 protein: ASSLISDGNSPLH

clone size: NA
D gene: NA
V gene: TRBV18
CDR3 protein: ASSPPGTANEQF

clone size: NA
D gene: TRBD1
V gene: TRBV5-4
CDR3 protein: ASSWGGQGSGQPQH

clone size: once
D gene: TRBD1
V gene: TRBV28
CDR3 protein: ASTLGQGKTEAF

clone size: once
D gene: NA
V gene: TRBV5-6
CDR3 protein: ASSLVWGQETQY

clone size: NA
D gene: TRBD1
V gene: TRBV9
CDR3 protein: ASSPGTAATNEKLF

clone size: NA
D gene: NA
V gene: TRBV7-6
CDR3 protein: ASSSGEGRSYEQY

clone size: NA
D gene: NA
V gene: TRBV6-1
CDR3 protein: ASSEESGDGYT

clone size: NA
D gene: NA
V gene: TRBV25-1
CDR3 protein: ASSVPRQTWAGELF

clone size: NA
D gene: TRBD2
V gene: TRBV12-5
CDR3 protein: ASGLRRAGAYEQY

clone size: NA
D gene: NA
V gene: TRBV7-8
CDR3 protein: ASSLYVGGRKNTGELF

clone size: NA
D gene: TRBD1
V gene: TRBV18
CDR3 protein: ASSTSGTAGAF

clone size: NA
D gene: NA
V gene: TRBV5-1
CDR3 protein: ASSLAPGALSLTNTEAF

clone size: NA
D gene: NA
V gene: TRBV10-3
CDR3 protein: AISERPTTDNYGYT

clone size: NA
D gene: TRBD2
V gene: TRBV6-5
CDR3 protein: ASRGTSGRTGELF

clone size: NA
D gene: NA
V gene: TRBV9
CDR3 protein: ASSVLAGMQETQY

clone size: NA
D gene: NA
V gene: TRBV2
CDR3 protein: ASSLGGGIQPQH

clone size: NA
D gene: TRBD1
V gene: TRBV19
CDR3 protein: ASSIISRDRQSTEAF

clone size: NA
D gene: NA
V gene: TRBV7-2
CDR3 protein: ASSLVGAGVTNEKLF

clone size: once
D gene: NA
V gene: TRBV6-5
CDR3 protein: ASRLDGNFAQPQH

clone size: once
D gene: NA
V gene: TRBV7-9
CDR3 protein: ASSPEGLQETQY

clone size: NA
D gene: TRBD1
V gene: TRBV5-6
CDR3 protein: AMTGGVTGELF

clone size: NA
D gene: NA
V gene: TRBV6-5
CDR3 protein: ASSYSAREANYGYT

clone size: NA
D gene: NA
V gene: TRBV19
CDR3 protein: ASSMNRKGQETQY